What follows describes a single T cell receptor (beta chain). Its target antigen remains unknown. Per-base quality was not reported, and no clone a single base away is much larger than it. Receptor libraries were prepared by the immunoSEQ multiplex PCR assay. The multiplex PCR relied on a mix of 60 forward primers for TCR Vbeta segments and 13 reverse primers for TCR Jbeta segments. Amplification of the CDR3 region of rearranged TCR beta genes was performed with a multiplex PCR assay on genomic DNA. On the Illumina HiSeq System, the amplified TCR beta libraries were sequenced as 87-base-pair reads. The study's processing was this. In a later analysis, some 80 million unique TCR beta chains were counted across the roughly 700 repertoires, and roughly 11 million of these chains were shared by at least two donors. A nearest-neighbor algorithm error-corrected the raw reads and collapsed the reads into unique sequences, merging closely related sequences to remove PCR and sequencing errors. V, D and J gene segments were assigned by aligning CDR3 sequences to IMGT reference sequences. For a sequence to be retained, a match of at least six nucleotides was required to both a V gene segment and a J gene segment. A rearrangement counted as productive if the CDR3 had no stop codons and remained in frame with V and J, and every other rearrangement counted as non-productive. CDR3 was defined by IMGT convention, running from the second conserved V-encoded cysteine to the conserved J-encoded phenylalanine. Sequences without an unambiguous match to a single V gene segment were excluded from the earlier analysis of 500 to 700 of the donors. In an earlier analysis of some 590 of the donors, a V segment was called functional when productive rearrangements were above 56.7%, and segregating when the standard deviation between donors exceeded 5%. A statistical classification framework was built for diagnosing cytomegalovirus status from the catalog of TCR beta chain sequences. In a later analysis, V and J genes were assigned by comparing TCR nucleotide sequences against IMGT/GENE-DB human TR gene sequences. A later analysis assigned CDR3 sequences and most-parsimonious VDJ recombination scenarios with the TCRdist pipeline. In a later analysis, every TCR beta chain was defined by the combination of its CDR3 amino acid sequence and its V-gene family, and reads without a unique V-gene family were dropped. To address suspected cross-contamination and a sequencing artifact, a later analysis removed 592 highly shared, low-generation-probability nucleotide sequences. A later analysis calculated a clonal expansion index for each public chain from normalized within-repertoire ranks of inferred template counts. In a later analysis, generation probabilities were computed using a VDJ recombination model fitted to out-of-frame rearrangements, and the results were checked against IGoR. In a later analysis, hypergeometric tests were used to score TCR-TCR, TCR-HLA and TCR-CMV co-occurrence, with a repertoire-size bias correction applied to TCR pairs. To estimate false discovery rates, a later analysis permuted the HLA or CMV assignments 20 times. In a later analysis, co-occurring TCRs were grouped using DBSCAN, and TCRdist sequence similarity was added for clustering within HLA-allele-positive subsets. Repertoires with fewer than 30,000 or more than 120,000 public chains were left out of co-occurrence clustering, as were five repertoires with anomalous nucleotide sharing. In TCRdb, the immuneACCESS table is reduced to in-frame sequences with V and J assigned. These tables do not hold every clone; where another copy was compared, an unresolved V gene accounts for under half, and the others remain unexplained. Clone size and V and J calls were adopted from that table, with D and trimming inferred from the DNA. The sample table shows some 120,000 clones, and 65% to 80% are seen once. The ten biggest clones cover roughly 3.1% of the sample.

The data derive from a study of cytomegalovirus exposure and HLA in healthy donors listed by TCRdb under 2017. Broadly, across the study: An earlier analysis of several hundred of the donors reported 250 to 300 Gb of sequence data and around 120 million unique TCR beta sequences from approximately 180 million T cells. An early release covering roughly 600 HLA-typed donors comprised roughly 300 gigabases of sequencing data and 85 million or so unique TCR sequences. Among the roughly 390 genotyped donors, approximately 82% belonged to the genetic ancestry cluster associated with self-reported Caucasian donors. The study aimed to test whether cataloging public T cell receptors could reveal signatures of past pathogen exposure. Using immunosequencing, the study profiled T cell repertoires from 550 to 750 subjects and related those repertoires to cytomegalovirus serostatus. In addition to the first cohort of approximately 670 subjects, a separate validation cohort of around 110 different subjects was used. To predict cytomegalovirus infection status, the study brought together high-throughput TCR immunosequencing, statistical association of individual TCRs with disease status, and machine learning. A later analysis re-examined previously published TCR beta repertoires from more than 650 donors and added high-resolution HLA genotyping to investigate patterns of TCR occurrence. In the later analysis, no new phenotypic data were used to find candidate immune exposures; instead, reliance was placed on TCR beta sequences and their occurrence across donors. An earlier analysis of around 580 of the donors used high-throughput TCR beta sequencing to judge whether each TCR beta V gene segment behaved as functional or pseudogenic. Donor age, sex, ethnicity and CMV serostatus were compiled together with the repertoire data. A later genetic analysis took genome-wide SNP genotypes for about 60% of the roughly 670 donors and used that subset as a discovery cohort. Every repertoire in the discovery cohort had been generated on one and the same sequencing platform. Both class I and class II loci were covered by HLA typing, at four-digit resolution. The number of typed donors differed by locus: about 620-630 for A, B, C, DRB1 and DQB1; approximately 540 for DQA1; roughly 600 for DPA1; and roughly 450 for DPB1. Because of strong linkage in the cohort, roughly 5 DR-DQ haplotypes were treated as single units for association and clustering. On average, 235,054 unique TCR beta nucleotide sequences were sequenced per donor among fewer than 500 genotyped donors of the cohort, with around 19% of those sequences being non-productive.

General findings and caveats noted by the study authors: Because counts were too low, approximately 18 rarely observed V segments, including chromosome 9 orphons, were excluded from the earlier analysis of roughly 580 of the donors. Linkage disequilibrium might explain the correlated functional status among segregating V segments, but an unknown experimental factor could not be excluded. A cluster of highly shared sequence variants was judged likely to be a technical artifact of the sequencing pipeline. In a later genetic analysis, fewer N-insertions in productive TCRs were reported among donors in an Asian-associated ancestry cluster than the roughly 710-donor mean. A later analysis found that most CMV-associated TCR beta chains appeared HLA-restricted, with HLA associations seemingly driven largely by CMV exposure. In vitro tests confirmed that a few of the cytomegalovirus-associated TCR beta chains recognize cytomegalovirus antigens. A later analysis found that TCR association rates varied across HLA loci, with DRB1 alleles showing the most associated TCRs and HLA-C alleles the fewest. When HLA alleles, especially DR and DQ, strongly co-occurred, attributing TCR associations to individual alleles was difficult. The classifier was reported to diagnose cytomegalovirus status with high specificity and sensitivity in both the original cohort and the validation cohort. The only immune exposure information available for the cohort was CMV serostatus. A later analysis associated about 17,000 TCR beta sequences with specific HLA alleles at a false discovery rate of 0.05. Only TCR beta chains were sequenced in this cohort, and the absence of alpha or paired-chain data limited detectable features. In a later analysis, HLA-associated TCR beta chains showed more clonal expansion and lower generation probabilities than non-associated chains that were equally common. Broadly in line with IMGT annotations, most TCR beta V segments showed up in productive rearrangements about 87% or about 30% of the time in an earlier analysis of several hundred of the donors. It was suggested by the authors that the approach could potentially be generalized to other disease states and immunological phenotypes. A further reported finding was that TCR beta sequences accurately predicted the HLA-A and HLA-B alleles for most subjects in the first cohort. Across donors, most TCR sequences were observed very rarely, whereas some public TCRs were present in many individuals. An association between a missense DCLRE1C variant and V-gene and J-gene trimming of TCR beta chains was found in a later genetic analysis and replicated in an independent cohort. In a later analysis, several top co-occurrence clusters were reported to appear linked to parvovirus B19, influenza, CMV and Epstein-Barr virus. Presence/absence analyses assumed roughly uniform sequencing depth across donors, an assumption that may not hold. A total of fewer than 200 TCR beta chains were listed by the study as associated with cytomegalovirus. Because some donors lacked HLA typing at each locus, the association tests relied only on the typed subset.

The cohort comprised several hundred healthy bone marrow donors. Cohort members were all nominally healthy when sampled, although unrecorded immune exposures were likely present. The donor tested CMV seronegative, placing the donor among the 350 or so seronegative members of the cohort. A peripheral blood sample was collected from each donor, and TCR beta sequencing was performed on peripheral blood mononuclear cells. Genomic DNA was extracted from the blood cell samples with the Qiagen DNeasy Blood Extraction Kit. This TCR was sampled from a man aged 25 to 40 in good health and CMV-seronegative. The sample consisted of PBMCs.

This receptor carries the CDR3 CASTQTGVHGYTF. The DNA reads as follows: TGTGCCAGCACCCAAACGGGGGTTCATGGCTACACCTTC. The rearranged chain carries TRBV6-1 and TRBJ1-2; TRBD1 is a possible D gene, resting on 5 matching bases. Trimming takes 7 bases from V and 6 bases from J, and the germline ends sit 15 bases apart. The CDR3 runs 13 amino acids, cysteine and phenylalanine included. Of all the DNA, just the CDR3 is kept, 39 bases in frame from base 1. CDR1 and CDR2 were assigned from the germline V gene as MNHNS and SASEGT.